This entry lists 6 T cell receptor beta chains sequenced from one sample in a study of human T cells and chemical hapten exposure. MiXCR, run by TCRdb on the RACE reads, gives a single entry per CDR3 protein. The data contain 84,000 or so distinct CDR3 sequences, roughly 10% of them seen just once; the ten biggest clones take up roughly 2.4%. Time point reported: patch test 2, 6 weeks after DPC sensitization. Treatment here: therapeutic diphenylcyclopropenone sensitization with weekly scalp DPC. The specimen comprised whole blood, sampled in connection with sensitization to the hapten diphenylcyclopropenone (DPC). The receptor source for this set is a woman in her 30s with alopecia areata. Some clones in this sample may be carry-over from other donors' samples.

This clonotype was picked up many times. V usage is TRBV5-1 and J usage is TRBJ2-1, with D unclear. Between the trimmed V and J ends, which lost 0 bases and 7 bases, there was a span of 8 bases. Germline V lookup: CDR1 SGHRS, CDR2 YFSETQ. This CDR3 has 13 amino acids. CDR3 loop: CASSLGRVNEQFF. Written as DNA, the CDR3 is TGCGCCAGCAGCTTGGGTCGCGTGAATGAGCAGTTCTTC.

The CDR3 DNA sequence: TGCGCCAGCAGCTTAGCCGGGACTAGCTTCGTCGATGAGCAGTTCTTC. Translating gives CASSLAGTSFVDEQFF. J is TRBJ2-1 and V is TRBV5-1; 9 bases map to TRBD2. Germline V gene sequence: CDR1 SGHRS, CDR2 YFSETQ. Trimming at V came to 2 bases and at J to 8 bases, leaving 11 bases not matched to a gene. CDR3 size: 16 residues.

In its sample, this clonotype was seen many times. The gene calls are TRBV6-5 and TRBJ2-3; tentative D call: TRBD2 (6 bases). Germline V lookup: CDR1 MNHEY, CDR2 SVGAGI. The CDR3 covers 16 residues. With 5 bases removed from V and 2 bases from J, the gap between germline ends came to 17 bases. The CDR3 DNA sequence: TGTGCCAGCAGTGTAGCTAGCGAGTGGGCCACAGATACGCAGTATTTT. It specifies CASSVASEWATDTQYF.

This clonotype was counted only a few times. The chain links TRBV18 to TRBJ1-1, with TRBD1 as a possible D gene (6 bases). Trimming left V 1 base short and J 0 bases short, with 9 bases between. Germline CDR1 is KGHSH and CDR2 is LQKENI. The CDR3 spans 15 residues. The CDR3 reads CASSPQGHMNTEAFF. The CDR3 bases are TGTGCCAGCTCACCACAGGGACATATGAACACTGAAGCTTTCTTT.

The sample holds many counts of this clonotype. V usage is TRBV6-5 and J usage is TRBJ2-3; D is unresolved. CDR1 and CDR2 (germline): MNHEY, SVGAGI. This CDR3 region has 15 residues. Trimming shortened V by 6 bases and J by 2 bases, and 15 bases separated the two germline ends. The CDR3 DNA sequence: TGTGCCAGCAGGCAGACGGAACGGGCCACAGATACGCAGTATTTT. Translation: CASRQTERATDTQYF.

This clonotype was observed a handful of times. The rearrangement links TRBV28 to TRBJ2-5; no firm D call. Trimming cost V 5 bases and J 2 bases, with 9 bases left between them. This CDR3 is built from 13 residues. In germline, CDR1 is MDHEN, CDR2 SYDVKM. CDR3 residues: CASSNQEQETQYF. Here the CDR3 DNA reads TGTGCCAGCAGTAATCAGGAGCAAGAGACCCAGTACTTC.